This T cell receptor beta chain originates from a study of a mutant IDH1 vaccine in newly diagnosed glioma. Broader study findings: Immune responses arising from the vaccine appeared in 80% to 95% of patients.

The data were produced by immunoSEQ multiplex PCR, yet TCRdb's version contains in-frame clones alone and is incomplete. The profile shows about 58,000 clones, about 80% of them singletons. Regarding time point: week 5, during vaccination. The investigators gave 300 ug of mutant IDH1 20-mer peptide in each vaccine dose, together with topical imiquimod. In regard to this clone: Antigen specificity is unknown.

V was trimmed by 6 bases and J by 5 bases, leaving 19 bases between them. Germline CDR1 reads MDHEN; CDR2 reads SYDVKM. The CDR3 covers 16 residues. V and J are TRBV28 and TRBJ1-4; D may be TRBD1 (5 bases). The TCR sequence derives from a woman in her fifties or sixties with glioma. The input for sequencing was PBMCs, taken from a glioma patient whose treatment included an IDH1 peptide vaccine. For the CDR3, the DNA is TGTGCCAGCAGGACCGACAGTCACCAAGGAAATGAAAAACTGTTTTTT. Amino acids: CASRTDSHQGNEKLFF.